Given below is one T cell receptor beta chain in context. Amplification of TCR beta CDR3 regions was performed using RNA transcripts as template. HTBI primers drove first-round RT-PCR of the TCR CDR3. TCRdb reanalysed the multiplex PCR reads using MiXCR and keeps one entry per CDR3 protein. The sample lists hundreds of thousands of distinct CDR3 sequences; about 12% were seen once. The sample belongs to a study of T cells in Graves' hyperthyroidism and ophthalmopathy. Study-level information: The authors collected peripheral blood at initial diagnosis, before any treatment.

The CDR3 length is 13 residues. The germline V gene has CDR1 ENHRY and CDR2 SYGVKD. V dropped 11 bases and J dropped 5; count of bases not matched to a gene: 10. The TCR comes from a woman aged 18 to 35 with Graves' hyperthyroidism. The chain has TRBV10-3 and TRBJ2-5; 8 bases line up with TRBD1. Sample: blood. For the CDR3, the DNA is TGTGCCGCAAGACAGGGGCTGGGGGAGACCCAGTACTTC. Translation gives CAARQGLGETQYF.